The 8 T cell receptor beta chains below were found in one sample sequenced in a study of blood T cells in healthy people across ages. A second about 7 to 12 cycle PCR used barcoded and J-beta primers. TCRdb ran MiXCR on the 5' RACE reads and lists one entry per CDR3 protein. The profile covers about 1.8 million distinct CDR3 sequences, with around 50% appearing a single time and approximately 2% taken by the ten largest. Source material: blood. These receptors all come from a woman between 35 and 50 years old in good health.

The chain has TRBV6-2 or TRBV6-3 and TRBJ2-7; 10 bases line up with TRBD2. The J call could be wrong; TRBJ2-5 is a better fit for the DNA end. This CDR3 comprises 16 residues. Looked up from germline, CDR1 is MNHEY and CDR2 is SVGEGT. CDR3 in amino acids: CASSYIFGTSEETQYF. CDR3 DNA sequence: TGTGCCAGCAGTTACATCTTTGGGACTAGCGAGGAGACCCAGTACTTC.

V is TRBV20-1 and J is TRBJ2-4; 7 bases match TRBD1. The CDR3 length is 15 residues. V shed 1 base and J 7 bases; nucleotides not matched to a gene: 10. Germline V lookup: CDR1 DFQATT, CDR2 SNEGSKA (reference sequence). In nucleotides, the CDR3 is TGCAGTGCTAGAGCCCAGGACAGGTTGGGGAACATTCAGTACTTC. It is translated as CSARAQDRLGNIQYF.

CDR3 loop: CASSFPYSGSGGLTDTQYF. The CDR3 DNA reads TGTGCCAGCAGCTTCCCCTATAGTGGTAGCGGGGGATTAACAGATACGCAGTATTTT. The chain combines TRBV7-2 with TRBJ2-3, with 9 bases fitting TRBD2. V shed 3 bases, J shed 3 bases, and the junction held 16 bases outside the gene matches. The CDR3 extends over 19 amino acids. CDR1 is SGHTA and CDR2 is FQGNSA in the germline V gene. Full variable domain (outside the CDR3, taken from reference TRBV7-2 and TRBJ2-3): GAGVSQSPSNKVTEKGKDVELRCDPISGHTALYWYRQSLGQGLEFLIYFQGNSAPDKSGLPSDRFSAERTGGSVSTLTIQRTQQEDSAVYLCASSFPYSGSGGLTDTQYFGPGTRLTVL.

This chain uses TRBV4-2 with TRBJ2-3; no definite D call. This CDR3 spans 14 amino acids. Germline assignment: CDR1 LGHNA and CDR2 YNFKEQ. Trimming left V 2 bases short and J 0 bases short, with 6 bases between. CDR3 coding DNA: TGTGCCAGCAGCCAATCAGACAGCACAGATACGCAGTATTTT. Protein: CASSQSDSTDTQYF.

The chain recombines TRBV18 with TRBJ2-1, with TRBD2 identical over 12 bases. CDR3 length: 17 amino acids. V shed 0 bases, J shed 7 bases, and the junction held 7 bases outside the gene matches. From germline, CDR1 is KGHSH and CDR2 LQKENI. The CDR3 bases are TGTGCCAGCTCACCACCAGCTCTAGCGGGGGGGCGGAATGAGCAGTTCTTC. Residues: CASSPPALAGGRNEQFF.

The chain joins TRBV10-3 to TRBJ1-5; 9 nucleotides match TRBD1. The germline CDR1 and CDR2 sequences are ENHRY and SYGVKD. This CDR3 spans 15 amino acids. Trimming removed 6 bases from V and 4 bases from J; junction bases left unmatched: 7. The CDR3 DNA reads as TGTGCCATCAGACCAGACAGGGGGAGTAATCAGCCCCAGCATTTT. Amino acids: CAIRPDRGSNQPQHF.

This clonotype was observed at least ten times. V is TRBV29-1 and J is TRBJ2-7, with TRBD1 identical over 8 bases. Germline CDR1 is SQVTM and CDR2 is ANQGSEA. The CDR3 is made up of 15 amino acids. Germline trimming cut 0 bases from V and 1 base from J; bases unmatched to any gene: 5. CDR3 nucleotides: TGCAGCGTTGAAGATCGGGACAGGCATTCCTACGAGCAGTACTTC. Translation: CSVEDRDRHSYEQYF.

This clonotype was seen only a few times. The chain carries TRBV7-2 and TRBJ1-2, with a weak D call TRBD1 (6 bases). The CDR3 is made up of 13 amino acids. CDR1 and CDR2 (germline): SGHTA, FQGNSA. Trimming took 5 bases from V and 4 from J, leaving 11 bases between them. CDR3 sequence (DNA): TGTGCCAGCAGCCCGGACAGTTCCTATGGCTACACCTTC. This encodes CASSPDSSYGYTF.